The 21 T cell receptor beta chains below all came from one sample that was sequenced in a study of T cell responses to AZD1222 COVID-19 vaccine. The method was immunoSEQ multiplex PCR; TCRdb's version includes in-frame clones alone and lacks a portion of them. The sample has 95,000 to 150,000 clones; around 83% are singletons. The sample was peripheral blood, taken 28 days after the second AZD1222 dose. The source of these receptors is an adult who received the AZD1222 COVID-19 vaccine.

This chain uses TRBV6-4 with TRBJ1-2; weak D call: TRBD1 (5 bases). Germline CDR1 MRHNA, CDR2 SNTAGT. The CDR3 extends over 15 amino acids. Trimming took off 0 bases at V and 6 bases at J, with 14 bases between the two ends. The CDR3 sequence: CASSDSPSRANGYTF. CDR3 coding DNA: TGTGCCAGCAGTGACTCCCCTAGCAGGGCGAATGGCTACACCTTC.

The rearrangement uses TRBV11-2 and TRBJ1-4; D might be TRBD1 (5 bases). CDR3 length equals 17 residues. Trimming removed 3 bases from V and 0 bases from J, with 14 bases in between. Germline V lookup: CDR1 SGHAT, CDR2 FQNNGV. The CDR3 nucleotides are TGTGCCAGCAGCTTGCTCCAGGGAACCGCAACTAATGAAAAACTGTTTTTT. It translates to CASSLLQGTATNEKLFF.

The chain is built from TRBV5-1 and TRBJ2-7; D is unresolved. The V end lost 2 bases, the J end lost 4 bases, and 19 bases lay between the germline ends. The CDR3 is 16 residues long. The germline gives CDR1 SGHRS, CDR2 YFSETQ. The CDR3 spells CASSLMSTMTVYEQYF. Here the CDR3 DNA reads TGCGCCAGCAGCTTAATGAGCACCATGACCGTTTACGAGCAGTACTTC.

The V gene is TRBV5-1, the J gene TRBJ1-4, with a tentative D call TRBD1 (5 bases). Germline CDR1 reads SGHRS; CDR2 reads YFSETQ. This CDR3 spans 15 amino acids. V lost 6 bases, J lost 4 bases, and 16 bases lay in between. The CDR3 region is CASNQGGSFNEKLFF. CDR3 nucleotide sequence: TGCGCCAGCAACCAGGGAGGCAGTTTTAATGAAAAACTGTTTTTT.

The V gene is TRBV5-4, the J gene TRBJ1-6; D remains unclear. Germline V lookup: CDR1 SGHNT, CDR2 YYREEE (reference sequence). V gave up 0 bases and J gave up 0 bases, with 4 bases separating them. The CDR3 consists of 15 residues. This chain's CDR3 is CASSLAYSYNSPLHF. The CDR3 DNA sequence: TGTGCCAGCAGCTTGGCTTACTCCTATAATTCACCCCTCCACTTT.

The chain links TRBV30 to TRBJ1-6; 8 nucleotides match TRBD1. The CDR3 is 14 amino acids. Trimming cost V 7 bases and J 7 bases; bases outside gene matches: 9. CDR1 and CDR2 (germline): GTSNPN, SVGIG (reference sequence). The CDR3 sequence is CAYSQGVGNSPLHF. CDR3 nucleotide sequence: TGTGCCTACTCACAGGGGGTTGGGAATTCACCCCTCCACTTT.

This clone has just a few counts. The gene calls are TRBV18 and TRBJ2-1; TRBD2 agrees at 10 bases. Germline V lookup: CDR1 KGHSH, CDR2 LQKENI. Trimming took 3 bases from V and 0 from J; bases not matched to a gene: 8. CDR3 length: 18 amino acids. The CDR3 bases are TGTGCCAGCTCACCCGGGGGACTAGCGTTAAGCTCCTACAATGAGCAGTTCTTC. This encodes CASSPGGLALSSYNEQFF. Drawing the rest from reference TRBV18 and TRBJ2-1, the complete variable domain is NAGVMQNPRHLVRRRGQEARLRCSPMKGHSHVYWYRQLPEEGLKFMVYLQKENIIDESGMPKERFSAEFPKEGPSILRIQQVVRGDSAAYFCASSPGGLALSSYNEQFFGPGTRLTVL.

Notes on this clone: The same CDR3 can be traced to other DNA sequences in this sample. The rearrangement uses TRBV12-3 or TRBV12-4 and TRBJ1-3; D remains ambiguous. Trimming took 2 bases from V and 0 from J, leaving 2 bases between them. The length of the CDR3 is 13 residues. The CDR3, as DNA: TGTGCCAGCAGTTTAAGCTCTGGAAACACCATATATTTT. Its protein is CASSLSSGNTIYF.

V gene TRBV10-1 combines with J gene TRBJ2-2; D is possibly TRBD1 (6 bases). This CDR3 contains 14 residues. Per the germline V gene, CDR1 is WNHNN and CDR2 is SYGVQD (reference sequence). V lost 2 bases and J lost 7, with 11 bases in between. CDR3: CASSEIRGGGELFF. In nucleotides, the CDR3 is TGCGCCAGCAGTGAGATCAGGGGCGGCGGGGAGCTGTTTTTT.

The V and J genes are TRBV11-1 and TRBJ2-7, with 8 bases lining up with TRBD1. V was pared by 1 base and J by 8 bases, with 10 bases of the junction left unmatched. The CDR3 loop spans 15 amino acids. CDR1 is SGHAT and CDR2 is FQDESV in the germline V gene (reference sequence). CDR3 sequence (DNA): TGTGCCAGCAGCTTAGTTGGACAGGGCCCCCTACAGCAGTACTTC. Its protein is CASSLVGQGPLQQYF. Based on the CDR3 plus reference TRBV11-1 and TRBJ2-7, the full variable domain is EAEVAQSPRYKITEKSQAVAFWCDPISGHATLYWYRQILGQGPELLVQFQDESVVDDSQLPKDRFSAERLKGVDSTLKIQPAELGDSAMYLCASSLVGQGPLQQYFGPGTRLTVT.

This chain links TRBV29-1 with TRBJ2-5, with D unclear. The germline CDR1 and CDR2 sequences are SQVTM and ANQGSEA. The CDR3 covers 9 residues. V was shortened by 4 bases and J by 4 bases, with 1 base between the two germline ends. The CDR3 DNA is TGCAGCGTTGGAGAGACCCAGTACTTC. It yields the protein CSVGETQYF.

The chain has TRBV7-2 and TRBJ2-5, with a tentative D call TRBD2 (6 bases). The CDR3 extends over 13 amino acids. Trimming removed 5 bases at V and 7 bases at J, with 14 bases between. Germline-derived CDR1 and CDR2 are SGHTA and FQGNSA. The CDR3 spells CASSPDNGGTQYF. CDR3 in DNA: TGTGCCAGCAGCCCAGACAACGGGGGGACCCAGTACTTC.

CDR3 DNA sequence: TGTGCCAGCAGCCGCCGAGGGGGGCAGGGGAACACTGAAGCTTTCTTT. As protein: CASSRRGGQGNTEAFF. J is TRBJ1-1 and V is TRBV3-1 (or the pseudogene TRBV3-2); D may be TRBD1 (6 bases). Trimming cost V 4 bases and J 1 base, with 16 bases left between them. The CDR3 is 16 amino acids. Germline lookup yields CDR1 LGHDT and CDR2 YNNKEL (reference sequence).

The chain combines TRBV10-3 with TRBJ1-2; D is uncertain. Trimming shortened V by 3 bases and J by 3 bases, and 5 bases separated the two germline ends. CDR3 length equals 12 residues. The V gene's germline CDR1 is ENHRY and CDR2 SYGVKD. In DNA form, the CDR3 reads TGTGCCATCAGTGATACCTACTATGGCTACACCTTC. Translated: CAISDTYYGYTF.

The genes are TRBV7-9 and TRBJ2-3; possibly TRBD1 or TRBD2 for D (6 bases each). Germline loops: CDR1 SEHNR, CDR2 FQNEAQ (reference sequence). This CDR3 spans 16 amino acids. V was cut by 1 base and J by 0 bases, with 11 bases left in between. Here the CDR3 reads CASSLVMGGSTDTQYF. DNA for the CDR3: TGTGCCAGCAGCTTAGTGATGGGGGGCAGCACAGATACGCAGTATTTT.

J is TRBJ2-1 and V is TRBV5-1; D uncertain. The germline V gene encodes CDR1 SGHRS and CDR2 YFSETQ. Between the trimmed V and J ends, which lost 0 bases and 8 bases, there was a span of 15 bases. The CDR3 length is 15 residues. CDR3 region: CASSLDPNSFDEQFF. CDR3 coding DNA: TGCGCCAGCAGCTTGGACCCCAATAGCTTCGATGAGCAGTTCTTC.

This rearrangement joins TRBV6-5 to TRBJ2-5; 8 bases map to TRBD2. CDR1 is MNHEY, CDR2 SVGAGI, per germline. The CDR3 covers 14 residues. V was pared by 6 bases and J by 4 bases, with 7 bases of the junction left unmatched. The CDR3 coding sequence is TGTGCCAGCAGATCGGGGGGGAGGAGAGAGACCCAGTACTTC. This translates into CASRSGGRRETQYF.

CDR3 in DNA: TGTGCCAGCATGCAAGGGGGGAACACTGAAGCTTTCTTT. Protein sequence: CASMQGGNTEAFF. V is TRBV3-1 (or the pseudogene TRBV3-2) and J is TRBJ1-1, with D possibly matching TRBD1 (6 bases). CDR1 and CDR2 from the germline V gene are LGHDT and YNNKEL (reference sequence). The ends were cut back, 7 bases at V and 1 base at J, with 10 bases in the middle. The CDR3 contains 13 residues.

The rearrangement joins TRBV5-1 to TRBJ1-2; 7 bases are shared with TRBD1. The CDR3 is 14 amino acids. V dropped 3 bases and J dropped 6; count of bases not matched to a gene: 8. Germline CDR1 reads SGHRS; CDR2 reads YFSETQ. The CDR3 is CASSSDRAVDGYTF. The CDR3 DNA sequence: TGCGCCAGCAGCTCCGACAGGGCCGTAGATGGCTACACCTTC.

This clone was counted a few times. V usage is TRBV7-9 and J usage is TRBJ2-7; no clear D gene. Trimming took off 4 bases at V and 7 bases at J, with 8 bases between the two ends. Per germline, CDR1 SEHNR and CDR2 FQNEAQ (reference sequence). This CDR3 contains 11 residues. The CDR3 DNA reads TGTGCCAGCAGCTCCGGTATAGAGCAGTACTTC. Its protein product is CASSSGIEQYF.

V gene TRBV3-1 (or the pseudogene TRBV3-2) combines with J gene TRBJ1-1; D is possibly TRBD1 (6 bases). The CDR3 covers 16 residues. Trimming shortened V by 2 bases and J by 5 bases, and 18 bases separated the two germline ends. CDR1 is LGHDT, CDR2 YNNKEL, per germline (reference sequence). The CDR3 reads CASSQYSGTPNTEAFF. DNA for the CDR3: TGTGCCAGCAGCCAATACTCCGGGACACCAAATACTGAAGCTTTCTTT.